Sequencing of this TCR beta chain was carried out in a study of blood T cell repertoires in COVID-19. Study information: COVID-19 samples from acute and convalescent phases originated in the United States, Italy and Spain. T cells, B-cell-depleted T cells, or PBMCs provided the cDNA or gDNA that served as material.

Authors' processing steps: Reference gene primer amplification gave estimated nucleated cell counts. TCRdb's copy holds only in-frame clones and misses some; the assay was immunoSEQ multiplex PCR. V and J calls and clone size are as listed in that table; D and trimming were resolved from the DNA. The profile shows some 80,000 clones, 84% of them singletons. In this sample, this clone turned up once. The germline CDR1 and CDR2 sequences are SEHNR and FQNEAQ (reference sequence). The CDR3 extends over 15 amino acids. With 5 bases clipped from V and 0 bases from J, the junction kept 5 bases outside the gene matches.

The chain couples TRBV7-9 to TRBJ2-5; 8 nucleotides match TRBD1. The receptor was derived from a man aged 50 or older with acute or convalescent COVID-19. Sequenced material: peripheral blood. The CDR3 is CASSPQGANQETQYF. As DNA, the CDR3 is TGTGCCAGCAGCCCTCAGGGGGCAAACCAAGAGACCCAGTACTTC.